This T cell receptor (beta chain) was retrieved from a study of blood T cell repertoires in COVID-19. As for the study in general: The United States, Italy and Spain supplied acute and convalescent COVID-19 samples.

The CDR3 runs to 15 residues. Germline lookup yields CDR1 LNHDA and CDR2 SQIVND (reference sequence). V gave up 4 bases and J gave up 4 bases, with 14 bases separating them. Generated by immunoSEQ multiplex PCR, the TCRdb table keeps only in-frame clones and is missing some. In the table there are roughly 200,000 clones, about four fifths of which are singletons. Enrolment of Seattle patients took place during active infection, and they were followed longitudinally. This clone was recorded a few times. The gene calls are TRBV19 and TRBJ1-5; D call uncertain. The sequence was obtained from a woman of 80 years or more with COVID-19, enrolled during active disease. What was sequenced was peripheral blood. The CDR3 region is CASSTQNGVNQPQHF. As DNA, the CDR3 is TGTGCCAGTAGTACACAAAACGGGGTTAATCAGCCCCAGCATTTT.